The present T cell receptor beta chain was sequenced within a study of T cells after yellow fever vaccination. Study at large: Some fractions had low cell numbers, and these were prepared with SMART-Seq v4 Ultra Low Input. The study's findings and limits: FACS-sorted repertoires could contain abundant clonotypes contaminating from the bulk population. Booster samples showed a return of most primary-vaccination clones (roughly 96% CD4, roughly 85% CD8).

As for this clonotype: The antigen remains unidentified.

In making TCR cDNA, 5'RACE template switching added a universal primer site and UMIs to it. TCRdb recomputed calls from the 5' RACE reads with MiXCR, one row per CDR3 protein. The sample shows some 400,000 distinct CDR3 sequences, about 17% of them seen only once. Trimming pared 11 bases from V and 3 bases from J, leaving 14 bases between. CDR1 is MDHEN and CDR2 is SYDVKM in the germline V gene. The CDR3 covers 13 residues. The gene calls are TRBV28 and TRBJ1-3; D call uncertain. The sample here was PBMCs, taken before the yellow fever booster vaccination. The TCR originated in a man aged 18 to 29 who received the YFV17D yellow fever vaccine. The CDR3 DNA reads TGTGCCCGGGGTGGCTGGAATGGAAACACCATATATTTT. Translated: CARGGWNGNTIYF.